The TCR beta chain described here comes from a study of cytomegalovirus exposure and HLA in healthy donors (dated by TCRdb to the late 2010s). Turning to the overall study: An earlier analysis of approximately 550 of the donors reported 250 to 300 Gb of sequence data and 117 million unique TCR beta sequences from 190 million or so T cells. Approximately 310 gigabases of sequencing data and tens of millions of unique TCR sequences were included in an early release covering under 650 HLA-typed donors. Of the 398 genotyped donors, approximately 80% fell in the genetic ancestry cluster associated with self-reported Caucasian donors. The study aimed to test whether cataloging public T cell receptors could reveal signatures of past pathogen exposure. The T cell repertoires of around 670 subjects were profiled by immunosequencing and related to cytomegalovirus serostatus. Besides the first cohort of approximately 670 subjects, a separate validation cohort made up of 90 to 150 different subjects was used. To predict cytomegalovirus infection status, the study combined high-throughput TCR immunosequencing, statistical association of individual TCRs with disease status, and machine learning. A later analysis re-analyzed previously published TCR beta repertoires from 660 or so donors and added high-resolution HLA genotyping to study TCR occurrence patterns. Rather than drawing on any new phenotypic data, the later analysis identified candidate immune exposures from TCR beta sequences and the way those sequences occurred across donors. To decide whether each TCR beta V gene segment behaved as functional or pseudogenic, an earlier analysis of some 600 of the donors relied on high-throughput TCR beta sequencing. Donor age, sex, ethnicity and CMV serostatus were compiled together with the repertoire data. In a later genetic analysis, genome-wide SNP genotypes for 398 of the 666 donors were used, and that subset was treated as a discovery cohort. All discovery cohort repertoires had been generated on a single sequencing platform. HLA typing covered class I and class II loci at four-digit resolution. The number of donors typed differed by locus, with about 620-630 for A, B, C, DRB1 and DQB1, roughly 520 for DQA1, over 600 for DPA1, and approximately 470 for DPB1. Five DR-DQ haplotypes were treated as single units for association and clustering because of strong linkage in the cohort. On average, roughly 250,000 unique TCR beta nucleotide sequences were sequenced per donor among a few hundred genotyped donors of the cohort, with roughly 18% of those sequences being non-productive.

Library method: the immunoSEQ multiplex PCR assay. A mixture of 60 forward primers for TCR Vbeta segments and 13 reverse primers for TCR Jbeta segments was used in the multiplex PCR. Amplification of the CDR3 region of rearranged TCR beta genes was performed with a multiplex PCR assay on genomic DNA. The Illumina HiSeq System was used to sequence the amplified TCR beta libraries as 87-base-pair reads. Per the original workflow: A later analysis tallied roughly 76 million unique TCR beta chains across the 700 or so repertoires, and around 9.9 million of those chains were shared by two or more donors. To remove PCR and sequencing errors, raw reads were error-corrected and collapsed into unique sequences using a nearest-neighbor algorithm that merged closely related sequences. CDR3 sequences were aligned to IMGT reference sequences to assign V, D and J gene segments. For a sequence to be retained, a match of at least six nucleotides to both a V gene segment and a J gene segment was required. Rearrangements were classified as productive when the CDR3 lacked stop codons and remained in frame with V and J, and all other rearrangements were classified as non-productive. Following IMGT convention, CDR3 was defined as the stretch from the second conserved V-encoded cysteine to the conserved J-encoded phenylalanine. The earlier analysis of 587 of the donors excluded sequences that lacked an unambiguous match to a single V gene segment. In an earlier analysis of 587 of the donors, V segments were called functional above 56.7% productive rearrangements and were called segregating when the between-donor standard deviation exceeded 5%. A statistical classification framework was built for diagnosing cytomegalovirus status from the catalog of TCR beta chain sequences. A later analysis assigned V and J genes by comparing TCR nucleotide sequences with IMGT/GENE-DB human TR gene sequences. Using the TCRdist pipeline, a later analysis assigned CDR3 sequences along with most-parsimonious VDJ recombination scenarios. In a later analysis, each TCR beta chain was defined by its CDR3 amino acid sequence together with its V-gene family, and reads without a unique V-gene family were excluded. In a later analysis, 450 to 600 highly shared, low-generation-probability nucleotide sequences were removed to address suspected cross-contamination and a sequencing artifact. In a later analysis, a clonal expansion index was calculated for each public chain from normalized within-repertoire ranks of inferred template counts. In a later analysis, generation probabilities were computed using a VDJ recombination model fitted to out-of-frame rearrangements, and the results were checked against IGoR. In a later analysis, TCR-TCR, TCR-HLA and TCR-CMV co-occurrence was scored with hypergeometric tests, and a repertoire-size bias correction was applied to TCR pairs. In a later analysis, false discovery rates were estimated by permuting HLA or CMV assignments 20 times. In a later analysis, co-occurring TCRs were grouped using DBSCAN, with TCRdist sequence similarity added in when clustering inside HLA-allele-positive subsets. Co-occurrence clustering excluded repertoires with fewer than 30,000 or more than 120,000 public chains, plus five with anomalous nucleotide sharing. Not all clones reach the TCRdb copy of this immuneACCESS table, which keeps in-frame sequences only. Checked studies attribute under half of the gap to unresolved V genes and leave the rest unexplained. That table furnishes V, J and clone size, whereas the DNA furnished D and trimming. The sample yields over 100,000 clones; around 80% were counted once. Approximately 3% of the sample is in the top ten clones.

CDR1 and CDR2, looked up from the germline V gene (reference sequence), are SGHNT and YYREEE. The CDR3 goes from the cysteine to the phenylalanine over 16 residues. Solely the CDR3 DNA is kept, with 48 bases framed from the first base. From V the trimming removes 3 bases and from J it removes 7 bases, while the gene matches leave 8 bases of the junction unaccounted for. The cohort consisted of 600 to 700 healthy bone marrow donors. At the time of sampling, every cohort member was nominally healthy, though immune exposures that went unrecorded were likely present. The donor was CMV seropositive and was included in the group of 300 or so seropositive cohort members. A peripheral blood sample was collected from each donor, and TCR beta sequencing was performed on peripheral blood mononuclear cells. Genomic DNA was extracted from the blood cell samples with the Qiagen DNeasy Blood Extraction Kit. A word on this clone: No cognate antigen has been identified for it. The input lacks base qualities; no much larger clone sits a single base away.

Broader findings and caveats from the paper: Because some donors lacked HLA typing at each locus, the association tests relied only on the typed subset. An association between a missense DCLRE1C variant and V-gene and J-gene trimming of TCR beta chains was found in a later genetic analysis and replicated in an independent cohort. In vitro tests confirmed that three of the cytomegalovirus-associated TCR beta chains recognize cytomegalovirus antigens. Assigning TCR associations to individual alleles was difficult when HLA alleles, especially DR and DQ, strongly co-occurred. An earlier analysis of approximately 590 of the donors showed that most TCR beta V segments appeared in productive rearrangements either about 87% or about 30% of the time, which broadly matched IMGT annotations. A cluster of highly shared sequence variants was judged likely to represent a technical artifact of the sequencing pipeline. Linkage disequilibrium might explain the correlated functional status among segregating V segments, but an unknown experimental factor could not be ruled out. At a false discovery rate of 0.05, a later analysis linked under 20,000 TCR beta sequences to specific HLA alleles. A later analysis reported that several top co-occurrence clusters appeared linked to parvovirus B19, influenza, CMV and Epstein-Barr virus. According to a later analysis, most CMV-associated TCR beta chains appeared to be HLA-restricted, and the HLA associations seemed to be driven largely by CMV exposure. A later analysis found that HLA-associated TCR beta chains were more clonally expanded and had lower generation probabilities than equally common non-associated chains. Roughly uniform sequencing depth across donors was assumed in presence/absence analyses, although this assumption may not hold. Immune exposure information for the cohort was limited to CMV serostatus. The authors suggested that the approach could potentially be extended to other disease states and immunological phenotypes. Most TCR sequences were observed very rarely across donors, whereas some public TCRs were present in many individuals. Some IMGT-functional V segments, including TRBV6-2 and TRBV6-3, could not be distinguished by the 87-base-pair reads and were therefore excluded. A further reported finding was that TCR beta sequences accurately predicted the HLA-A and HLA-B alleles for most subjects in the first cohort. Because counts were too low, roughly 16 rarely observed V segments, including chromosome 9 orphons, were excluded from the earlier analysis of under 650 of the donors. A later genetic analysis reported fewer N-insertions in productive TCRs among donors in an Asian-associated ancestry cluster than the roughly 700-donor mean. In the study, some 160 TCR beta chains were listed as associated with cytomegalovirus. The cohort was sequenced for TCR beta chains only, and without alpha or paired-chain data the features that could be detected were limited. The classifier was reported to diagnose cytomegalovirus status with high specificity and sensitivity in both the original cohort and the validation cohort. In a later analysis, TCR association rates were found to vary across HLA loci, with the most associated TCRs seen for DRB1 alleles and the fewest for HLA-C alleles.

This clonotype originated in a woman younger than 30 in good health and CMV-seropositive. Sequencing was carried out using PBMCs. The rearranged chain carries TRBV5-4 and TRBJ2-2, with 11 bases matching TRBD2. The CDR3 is CASSYILAGVLGELFF. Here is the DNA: TGTGCCAGCAGCTACATACTAGCGGGAGTGCTCGGGGAGCTGTTTTTT.